This T cell receptor beta chain was retrieved from a study of shared clonotypes between healthy human individuals. Findings and limits, study-wide: Specimens sampled were limited to blood, with tissue repertoires likely differing.

Here immunoSEQ multiplex PCR was the method, and the copy in TCRdb shows in-frame clones only, minus some. Of around 2.1 million clones in the sample, about 93% were seen once. Naive CD8 isolation took CD45RO-negative cells positively selected for CCR7 and excluded terminally differentiated effector memory CD45RA+ cells. V gave up 2 bases and J gave up 3 bases, with 11 bases separating them. Germline CDR1 reads MNHNS; CDR2 reads SASEGT. The CDR3 is 14 amino acids. On this clone itself: Its specificity is unknown.

Sequenced: naive CD8+ T cells from PBMCs. The chain has TRBV6-1 and TRBJ2-7; the D gene is possibly TRBD2 (5 bases). The clonotype was recovered from a young man in good health. Some clones in this sample may be carry-over from other donors' samples. The CDR3 reads CASSEKRQIYEQYF. CDR3 DNA: TGTGCCAGCAGTGAAAAGCGGCAGATCTACGAGCAGTACTTC.